This T cell receptor beta chain was identified during a study of T cell responses to AZD1222 COVID-19 vaccine. Sequencing used immunoSEQ multiplex PCR; TCRdb keeps in-frame clones, though not all of them. The data hold 150,000 or so clones, with around 85% observed a single time. This CDR3 is built from 15 residues. V dropped 5 bases and J dropped 4 bases, with 17 bases sitting between them. Germline CDR1 SEHNR, CDR2 FQNEAQ (reference sequence). The clonotype was recovered from an adult in good health. Sequencing used peripheral blood, obtained on day 0 of MenACWY control vaccination. The V call is TRBV7-9, the J call TRBJ1-2; D remains unclear. The CDR3 DNA follows: TGTGCCAGCAGCCCCGACGGGGAGGGAAGCTATGGCTACACCTTC. Translation gives CASSPDGEGSYGYTF.